This TCR delta chain was sequenced for a study of gamma-delta T cells after stem cell transplantation. Germline assignment: CDR1 GEAIGNYY and CDR2 EKD. This CDR3 has 17 residues. About this clone itself: TCRdb's protein, taken from a much larger clone, differs from this DNA's translation at residue 3, likely owing to a read error; the protein displayed comes from the DNA.

TCRdb used CATT to re-call clones from the RT-PCR reads. This table has around 1,300 delta-chain clones, around 5% appearing once. The sample was gamma-delta T cells. V gene TRDV2 combines with J gene TRDJ1, with 11 positions matching TRDD3. The receptor was derived from a human donor. It is not recorded whose cells these are; they may come from a transplant donor. CDR3 in DNA: TGTGCCCGTGACACCGTAAGTGGGGGATACGCTACCGATAAACTCATCTTT. The encoded protein is CARDTVSGGYATDKLIF.